Here is one TCR beta chain with its context. This sample stems from a study of low-dose radiotherapy and immunotherapy resistance in tumors. Study as a whole: The regimen for patients comprised intravenous nivolumab 240 mg every two weeks plus intravenous ipilimumab 1 mg/kg every six weeks.

TRAV and TRBV primers primed cDNA for both TCRalpha and TCRbeta. TCRs were put through 15 to 25 PCR cycles of amplification with Phusion. A constant-region primer and the V-primer adapter served as the primer pair. Amplification (by in vitro transcription) was performed on isolated mRNA. One entry per CDR3 protein, called by TCRdb with MiXCR from the reads. This sample has approximately 6,300 distinct CDR3 sequences; around 84% occur once, and the top ten carry 5% to 6.5%. The sequence was obtained from a human donor with advanced metastatic prostate, ovarian, gallbladder or colorectal cancer (not recorded which). This table probably holds off-target reads from a library built for another chain.

CDR3 region: CSVRRQGANIQYF. CDR3 bases: TGCAGCGTCCGACGCCAAGGGGCAAACATTCAGTACTTC. V gene TRBV29-1 combines with J gene TRBJ2-4, with D tentatively TRBD1 (5 bases). V was clipped by 6 bases and J by 6 bases, with 15 bases between them. CDR3 size: 13 residues. The germline gives CDR1 SQVTM, CDR2 ANQGSEA.